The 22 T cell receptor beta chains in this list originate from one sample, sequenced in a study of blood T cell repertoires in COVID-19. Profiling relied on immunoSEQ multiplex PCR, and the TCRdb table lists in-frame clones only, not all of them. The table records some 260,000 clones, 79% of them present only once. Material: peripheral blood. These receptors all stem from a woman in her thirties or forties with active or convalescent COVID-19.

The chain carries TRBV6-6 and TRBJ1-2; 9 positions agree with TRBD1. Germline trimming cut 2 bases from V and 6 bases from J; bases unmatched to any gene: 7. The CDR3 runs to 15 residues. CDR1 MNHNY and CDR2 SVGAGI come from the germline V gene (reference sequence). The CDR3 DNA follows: TGTGCCAGCAGTTACCCCGGACAGGGGAGGGATGGCTACACCTTC. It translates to CASSYPGQGRDGYTF.

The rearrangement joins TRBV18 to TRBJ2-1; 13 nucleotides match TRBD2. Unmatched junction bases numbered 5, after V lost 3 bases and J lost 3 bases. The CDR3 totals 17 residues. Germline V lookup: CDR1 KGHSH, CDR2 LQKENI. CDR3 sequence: CASSPGLAGAFYNEQFF. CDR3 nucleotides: TGTGCCAGCTCACCCGGACTAGCGGGGGCCTTCTACAATGAGCAGTTCTTC.

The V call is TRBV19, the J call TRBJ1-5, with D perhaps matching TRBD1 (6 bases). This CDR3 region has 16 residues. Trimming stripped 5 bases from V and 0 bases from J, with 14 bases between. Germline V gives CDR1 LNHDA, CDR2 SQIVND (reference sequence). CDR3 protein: CASSSSWTASNQPQHF. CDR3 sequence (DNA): TGTGCCAGTAGTTCCTCCTGGACAGCTAGCAATCAGCCCCAGCATTTT.

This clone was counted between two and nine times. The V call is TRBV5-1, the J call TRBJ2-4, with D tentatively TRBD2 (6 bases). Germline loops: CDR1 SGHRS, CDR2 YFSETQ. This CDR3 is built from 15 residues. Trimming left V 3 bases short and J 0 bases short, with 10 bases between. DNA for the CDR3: TGCGCCAGCAGCTACGGGGGTCAAGCCAAAAACATTCAGTACTTC. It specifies CASSYGGQAKNIQYF. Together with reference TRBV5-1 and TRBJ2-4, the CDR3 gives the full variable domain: KAGVTQTPRYLIKTRGQQVTLSCSPISGHRSVSWYQQTPGQGLQFLFEYFSETQRNKGNFPGRFSGRQFSNSRSEMNVSTLELGDSALYLCASSYGGQAKNIQYFGAGTRLSVL.

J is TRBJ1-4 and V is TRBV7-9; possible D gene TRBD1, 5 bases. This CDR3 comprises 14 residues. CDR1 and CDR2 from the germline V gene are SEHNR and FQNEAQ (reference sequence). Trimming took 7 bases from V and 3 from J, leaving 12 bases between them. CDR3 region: CASTPGLPNEKLFF. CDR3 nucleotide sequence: TGTGCCAGCACCCCAGGGTTGCCTAATGAAAAACTGTTTTTT.

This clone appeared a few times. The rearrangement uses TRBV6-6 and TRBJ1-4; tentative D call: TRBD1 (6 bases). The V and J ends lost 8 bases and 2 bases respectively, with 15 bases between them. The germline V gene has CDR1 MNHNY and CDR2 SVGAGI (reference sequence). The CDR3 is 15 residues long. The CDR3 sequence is CASGTPSGTNEKLFF. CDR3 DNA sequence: TGTGCCAGCGGGACACCTTCTGGCACTAATGAAAAACTGTTTTTT.

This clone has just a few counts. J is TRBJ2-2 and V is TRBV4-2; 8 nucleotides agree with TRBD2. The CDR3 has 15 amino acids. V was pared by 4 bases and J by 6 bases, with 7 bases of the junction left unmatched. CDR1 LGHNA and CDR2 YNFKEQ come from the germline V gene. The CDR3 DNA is TGTGCCAGCAGCCTAAGCGGGGGAATGGCCGGGGAGCTGTTTTTT. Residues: CASSLSGGMAGELFF.

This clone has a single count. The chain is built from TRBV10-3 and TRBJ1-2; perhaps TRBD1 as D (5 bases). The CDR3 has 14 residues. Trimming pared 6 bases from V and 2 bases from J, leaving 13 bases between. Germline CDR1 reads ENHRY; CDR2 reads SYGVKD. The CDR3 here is CAISGGTGNYGYTF. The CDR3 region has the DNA TGTGCCATCAGCGGAGGGACGGGAAACTATGGCTACACCTTC.

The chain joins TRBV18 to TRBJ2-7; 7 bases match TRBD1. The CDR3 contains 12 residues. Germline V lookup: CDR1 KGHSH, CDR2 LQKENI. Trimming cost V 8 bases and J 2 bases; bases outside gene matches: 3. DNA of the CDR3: TGTGCCAGCACGGACAGGACCTACGAGCAGTACTTC. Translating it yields CASTDRTYEQYF.

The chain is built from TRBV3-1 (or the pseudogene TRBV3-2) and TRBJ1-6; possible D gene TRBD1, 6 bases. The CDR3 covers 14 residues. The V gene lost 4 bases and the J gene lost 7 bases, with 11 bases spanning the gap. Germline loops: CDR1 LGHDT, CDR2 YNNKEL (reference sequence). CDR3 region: CASSPQQGNSPLHF. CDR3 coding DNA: TGTGCCAGCAGCCCCCAGCAGGGGAATTCACCCCTCCACTTT.

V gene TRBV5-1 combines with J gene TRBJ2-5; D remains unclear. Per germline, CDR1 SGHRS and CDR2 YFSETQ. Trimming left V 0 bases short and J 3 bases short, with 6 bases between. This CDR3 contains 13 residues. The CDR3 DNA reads TGCGCCAGCAGCTTGGACACAAAAGAGACCCAGTACTTC. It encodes CASSLDTKETQYF.

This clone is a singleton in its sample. CDR3 bases: TGTGCCAGCAGTAGGGGGCCCGTCGAGCAGTACTTC. The encoded protein is CASSRGPVEQYF. The V and J genes are TRBV3-1 (or the pseudogene TRBV3-2) and TRBJ2-7, with 7 bases that match TRBD1. The CDR3 sequence is 12 residues long. Germline assignment: CDR1 LGHDT and CDR2 YNNKEL (reference sequence). V lost 6 bases to trimming and J lost 6 bases; unmatched junction nucleotides: 5.

The CDR3 DNA reads TGTGCCAGCAACATGGACAGAAAACAAGAGACCCAGTACTTC. Translated, it gives CASNMDRKQETQYF. The genes are TRBV2 and TRBJ2-5, with D perhaps TRBD1 (6 bases). The CDR3 sequence is 14 residues long. The V end was cut by 7 bases, the J end by 2 bases, with 14 bases between. Germline V CDR1 and CDR2: SNHLY, FYNNEI.

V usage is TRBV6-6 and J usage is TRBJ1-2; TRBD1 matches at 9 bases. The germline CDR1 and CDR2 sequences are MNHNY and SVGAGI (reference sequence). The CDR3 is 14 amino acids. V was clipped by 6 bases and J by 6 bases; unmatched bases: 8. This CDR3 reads CASRLGQGTHGYTF. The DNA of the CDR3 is TGTGCCAGCAGGCTAGGACAGGGGACCCATGGCTACACCTTC.

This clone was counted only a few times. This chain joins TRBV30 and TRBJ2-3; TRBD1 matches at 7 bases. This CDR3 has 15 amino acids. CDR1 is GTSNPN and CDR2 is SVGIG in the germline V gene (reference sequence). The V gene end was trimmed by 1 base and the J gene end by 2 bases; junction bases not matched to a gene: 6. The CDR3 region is CAWSGSDRVTDTQYF. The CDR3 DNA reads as TGTGCCTGGAGTGGTAGCGACAGGGTCACAGATACGCAGTATTTT.

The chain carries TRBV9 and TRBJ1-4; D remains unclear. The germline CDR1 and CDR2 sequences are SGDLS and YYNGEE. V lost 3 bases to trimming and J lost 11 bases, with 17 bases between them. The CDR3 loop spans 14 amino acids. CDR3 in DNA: TGTGCCAGCAGCGGAGACAAAGAGGGCCGGAAACTGTTTTTT. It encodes CASSGDKEGRKLFF.

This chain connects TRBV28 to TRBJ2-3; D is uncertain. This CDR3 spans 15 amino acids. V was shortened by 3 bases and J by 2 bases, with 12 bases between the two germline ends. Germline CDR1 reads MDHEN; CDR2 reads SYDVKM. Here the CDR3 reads CASSFPPQLTDTQYF. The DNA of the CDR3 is TGTGCCAGCAGTTTCCCCCCACAGCTCACAGATACGCAGTATTTT.

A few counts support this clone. The CDR3, as DNA: TGCGCCAGCAGCTGGACCGGGACTAGCGGGGACGAGCAGTACTTC. Its protein product is CASSWTGTSGDEQYF. The J gene is TRBJ2-7, the V gene TRBV5-1, with TRBD2 matching 13 bases. The J segment lost 5 bases and the V segment lost 3 bases, leaving 5 bases of the junction unmatched. CDR1 is SGHRS, CDR2 YFSETQ, per germline. The CDR3 has 15 residues.

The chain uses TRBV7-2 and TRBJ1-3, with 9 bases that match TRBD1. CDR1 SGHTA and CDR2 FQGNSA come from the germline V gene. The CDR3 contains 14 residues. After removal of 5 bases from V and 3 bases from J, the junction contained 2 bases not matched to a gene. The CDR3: CASSPDRGGNTIYF. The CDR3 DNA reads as TGTGCCAGCAGCCCGGACAGGGGTGGAAACACCATATATTTT. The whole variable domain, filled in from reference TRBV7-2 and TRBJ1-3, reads GAGVSQSPSNKVTEKGKDVELRCDPISGHTALYWYRQSLGQGLEFLIYFQGNSAPDKSGLPSDRFSAERTGGSVSTLTIQRTQQEDSAVYLCASSPDRGGNTIYFGEGSWLTVV.

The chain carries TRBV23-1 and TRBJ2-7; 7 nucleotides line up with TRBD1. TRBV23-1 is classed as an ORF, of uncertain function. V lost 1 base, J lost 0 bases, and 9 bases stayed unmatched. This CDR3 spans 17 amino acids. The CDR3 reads CASSQFCQTGSSYEQYV. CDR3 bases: TGCGCCAGCAGTCAATTTTGTCAGACAGGGAGCTCCTACGAGCAGTACGTC.

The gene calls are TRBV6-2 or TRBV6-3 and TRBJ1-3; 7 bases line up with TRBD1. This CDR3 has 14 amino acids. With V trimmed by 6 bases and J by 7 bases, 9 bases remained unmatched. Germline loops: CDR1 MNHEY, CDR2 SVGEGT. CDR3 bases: TGTGCCAGCAGCCCAGACAGGGCTATGAACACCATATATTTT. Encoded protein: CASSPDRAMNTIYF.

CDR3 sequence reads: CASSVQGLGQYF. CDR3 bases: TGTGCCAGCAGCGTACAGGGGTTGGGGCAGTATTTT. The V gene is TRBV11-2, the J gene TRBJ2-3, with 7 bases identical to TRBD1. The CDR3 consists of 12 residues. Germline CDR1 SGHAT, CDR2 FQNNGV. The J segment lost 11 bases and the V segment lost 5 bases, leaving 7 bases of the junction unmatched.